A single sample gave rise to the 3 T cell receptor beta chains below, sequenced in a study of blood T cell repertoires in COVID-19. This table comes from immunoSEQ multiplex PCR, and its TCRdb copy is limited to in-frame clones, with some not included. The sample lists some 52,000 clones, 90% occurring once. The specimen was peripheral blood. These receptors all stem from a human donor in a cohort sampled during active COVID-19.

This sequence joins TRBV7-2 and TRBJ1-2; TRBD1 matches at 8 bases. V was pared by 5 bases and J by 7 bases, with 12 bases of the junction left unmatched. Germline V gene lookup returns CDR1 SGHTA and CDR2 FQGNSA. This CDR3 has 15 amino acids. The CDR3 is CASSPRTGPKGGYTF. The CDR3, as DNA: TGTGCCAGCAGCCCGCGGACAGGGCCCAAAGGTGGCTACACCTTC.

The rearrangement joins TRBV9 to TRBJ2-3; D not certain. Germline assignment: CDR1 SGDLS and CDR2 YYNGEE. This CDR3 is 16 amino acids long. Trimming took 0 bases from V and 2 from J, leaving 13 bases between them. CDR3 nucleotides: TGTGCCAGCAGCGTAGTTGCGGCTCCGTACACAGATACGCAGTATTTT. Translation: CASSVVAAPYTDTQYF.

The chain is built from TRBV29-1 and TRBJ2-3; perhaps TRBD2 as D (6 bases). This CDR3 has 13 residues. Trimming pared 4 bases from V and 2 bases from J, leaving 10 bases between. CDR1 SQVTM and CDR2 ANQGSEA come from the germline V gene. As DNA, the CDR3 is TGCAGCGTTGTTAGCGGAAACACAGATACGCAGTATTTT. Residues: CSVVSGNTDTQYF.